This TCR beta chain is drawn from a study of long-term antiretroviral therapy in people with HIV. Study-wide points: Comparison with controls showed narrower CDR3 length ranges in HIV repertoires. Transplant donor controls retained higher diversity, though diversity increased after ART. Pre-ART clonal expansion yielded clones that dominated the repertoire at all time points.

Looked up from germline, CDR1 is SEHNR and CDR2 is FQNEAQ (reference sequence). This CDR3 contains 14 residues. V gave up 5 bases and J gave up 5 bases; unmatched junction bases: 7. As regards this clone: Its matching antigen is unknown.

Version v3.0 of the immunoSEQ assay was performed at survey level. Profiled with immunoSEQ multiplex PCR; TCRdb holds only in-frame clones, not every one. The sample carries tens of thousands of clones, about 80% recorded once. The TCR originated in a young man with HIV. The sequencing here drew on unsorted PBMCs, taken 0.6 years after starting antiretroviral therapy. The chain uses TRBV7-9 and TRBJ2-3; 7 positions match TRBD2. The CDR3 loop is CASSEGGNGDTQYF. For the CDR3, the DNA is TGTGCCAGCAGCGAGGGAGGGAACGGAGATACGCAGTATTTT.